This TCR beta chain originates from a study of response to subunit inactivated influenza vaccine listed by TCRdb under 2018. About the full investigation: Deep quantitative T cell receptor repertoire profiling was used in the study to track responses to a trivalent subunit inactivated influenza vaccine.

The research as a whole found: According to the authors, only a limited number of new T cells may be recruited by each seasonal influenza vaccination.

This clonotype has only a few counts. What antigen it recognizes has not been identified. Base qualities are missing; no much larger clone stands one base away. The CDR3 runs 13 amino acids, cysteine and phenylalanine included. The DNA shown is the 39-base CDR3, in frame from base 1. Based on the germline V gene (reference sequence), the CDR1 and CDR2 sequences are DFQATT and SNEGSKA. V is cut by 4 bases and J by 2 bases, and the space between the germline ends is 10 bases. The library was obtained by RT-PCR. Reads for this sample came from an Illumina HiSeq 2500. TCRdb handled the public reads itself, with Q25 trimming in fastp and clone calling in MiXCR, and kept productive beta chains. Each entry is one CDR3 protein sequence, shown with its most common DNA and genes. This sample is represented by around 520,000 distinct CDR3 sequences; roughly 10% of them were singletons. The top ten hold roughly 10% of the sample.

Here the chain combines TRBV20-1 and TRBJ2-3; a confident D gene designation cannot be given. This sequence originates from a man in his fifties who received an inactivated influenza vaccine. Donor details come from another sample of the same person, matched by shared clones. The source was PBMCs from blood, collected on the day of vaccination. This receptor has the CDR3 CSATGPFTDTQYF. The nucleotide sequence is TGCAGTGCTACCGGGCCTTTCACAGATACGCAGTATTTT.